The rows below give T cell receptor beta chains drawn from one sample of a study of breast tumors, draining lymph nodes, adjacent tissues. In TCRdb, the multiplex PCR reads were re-called with MiXCR into one record per CDR3 protein. This table has around 150,000 distinct CDR3 sequences, approximately 20% appearing once. The sample comprised axillary lymph node tissue. The receptors shown here come from a female donor with breast cancer. Some clones in this sample may be carry-over from other donors' samples. CDR3s include the opening cysteine and the closing phenylalanine or tryptophan. Fields, in order: D gene, J gene, V gene, clone size, CDR3 DNA, CDR3 protein. The D gene is left open where the match is weak. The listing skips clone size in some rows; elsewhere it reads once, few, many or a size class.

>-|TRBJ2-7|TRBV3-1|-
TGTGCCAGCAGCCAAGATATTGACTACCTCTACGAAGGGCAGTACTTC
CASSQDIDYLYEGQYF
>TRBD2|TRBJ2-3|TRBV25-1|-
TGTGCCAGCAGTGGGGTGGGGTTACTAGCGCTCCGCACAGATACGCAGTATTTT
CASSGVGLLALRTDTQYF
>-|TRBJ2-5|TRBV5-1|-
TGCGCCAGCAGGGGAAGCGGGTTAGAGACCCAGTACTTC
CASRGSGLETQYF
>TRBD1|TRBJ2-7|TRBV28|-
TGTGCCAGCAGTTCTCCGGGACAGGGGGCATGGGAGCAGTACTTC
CASSSPGQGAWEQYF
>-|TRBJ1-3|TRBV6-1|many
TGTGCCAGCAGAGCTGGGGACCGGTCTGGAAACACCATATATTTT
CASRAGDRSGNTIYF
>TRBD2|TRBJ2-3|TRBV28|many
TGTGCCAGTCTATCCATAGGGACTAGCGGCAGGGCGCAGTATTTT
CASLSIGTSGRAQYF
>-|TRBJ2-3|TRBV19|few
TGTGCCAGTAGTATAGGGGGGACTAGCACAGATACGCAGTATTTT
CASSIGGTSTDTQYF
>-|TRBJ2-1|TRBV15|many
TGTGCCACCAGCAGAGATCGGGGCAATTACAATGAGCAGTTCTTC
CATSRDRGNYNEQFF
>TRBD2|TRBJ2-1|TRBV11-2|-
TGTGCCAGCAGCAAGGGGACTAGCGGAGACAATGAGCAGTTCTTC
CASSKGTSGDNEQFF
>TRBD1|TRBJ2-2|TRBV11-3|many
TGTGCCAGCAGCCCCGTCCAGGGGGCGACCGGGGAGCTGTTTTTT
CASSPVQGATGELFF
>-|TRBJ2-7|TRBV20-1|many
TGCAGTGCTAGTAGCAGGGTAACAACCTACGAGCAGTACTTC
CSASSRVTTYEQYF
>TRBD2|TRBJ2-3|TRBV20-1|-
TGCGGTGCTAGTGATACAGGAGCTAGCGGGAGTGGGCGAGGTACGCACTATTTT
CGASDTGASGSGRGTHYF
>-|TRBJ1-2|TRBV28|few
TGTGCCAGCAGTCCTCTTTTCGGGAGGACTAACTATGGCTACACCTTC
CASSPLFGRTNYGYTF
>-|TRBJ1-5|TRBV28|few
TGTGCCAGCAGCAAACGGGGGGGGAACGGCAATCAGCCCCAGCATTTT
CASSKRGGNGNQPQHF
>TRBD2|TRBJ2-5|TRBV18|few
TGTGCCAGCTCGTCGGGAGGGGGAGAGACCCAGTACTTC
CASSSGGGETQYF
>-|TRBJ1-2|TRBV3-1|-
TGTGCCAGCAGCCCAGGGGTCGGGGATGGCTACACCTTC
CASSPGVGDGYTF
>TRBD2|TRBJ2-3|TRBV9|many
TGTGCCAGCAGCTCACCGACTAGCGGGGCAGATACGCAGTATTTT
CASSSPTSGADTQYF
>TRBD2|TRBJ2-1|TRBV6-2/TRBV6-3|few
TGTGCCAGCAGTCACCTCATTACTAGCGGGAGGGCTATGGGGCGACAGTTCTTC
CASSHLITSGRAMGRQFF
>-|TRBJ1-6|TRBV7-2|many
TGTGCCAGCAGCCTGGGACTGTATTCACCCCTCCACTTT
CASSLGLYSPLHF
>-|TRBJ2-2|TRBV30|-
TGTGCCTGGAGCCAAAACACCGGGGAGCTGTTTTTT
CAWSQNTGELFF
>-|TRBJ2-2|TRBV5-6|-
TGTGCCAGCAGCTCAACAGGGGGGGAGCACCGGGGAGCTGTTTTT
CASSSTGGEHRGAVF
>-|TRBJ2-7|TRBV2|-
TGTATCAGCAGTGAATCCGGGAACTACGAGCAGTACTTC
CISSESGNYEQYF
>-|TRBJ2-5|TRBV7-3|many
TGTGCCAGCAGCCGCGACAGTATACCATCACAAGAGACCCAGTACTTC
CASSRDSIPSQETQYF
>TRBD2|TRBJ2-6|TRBV12-3/TRBV12-4|few
TGTGCCAGCAGTTTGCCTAGCGGAACCTCTGGGGCCAACGTCCTGACTTTC
CASSLPSGTSGANVLTF
>TRBD1|TRBJ2-7|TRBV5-4|many
TGTGCCAGCAGAACCGGAGGGGGACAGGGTGCTGAGCAGTACTTC
CASRTGGGQGAEQYF
>-|TRBJ2-6|TRBV7-2|many
TGTGCCAGCAGCTCGCCTAGCTCTGGGGCCAACGTCCTGACTTTC
CASSSPSSGANVLTF
>-|TRBJ2-7|TRBV18|many
TGTGCCAGCTCACCCGACCCTTCCTACGAGCAGTACTTC
CASSPDPSYEQYF
>-|TRBJ2-1|TRBV6-2/TRBV6-3|many
TGTGCCAGCAGTAGGTCCAGGGCTAATGAGCAGTTCTTC
CASSRSRANEQFF
>TRBD1|TRBJ1-3|TRBV5-6|many
TGTGCCAGCAGCTTGTGGCAGGGGGTCTCTGGAAACACCATATATTTT
CASSLWQGVSGNTIYF
>-|TRBJ2-3|TRBV11-3|many
TGTGCCAGCAGCTTAAGATCCACAGATACGCAGTATTTT
CASSLRSTDTQYF
>-|TRBJ2-5|TRBV27|many
TGTGCCAGCAGGGAGTGGGGTCGAGAGACCCAGTACTTC
CASREWGRETQYF
>-|TRBJ1-3|TRBV15|many
TGTGCCACCAGCAGAGATGGAGCCTCTGGAAACACCATATATTTT
CATSRDGASGNTIYF
>-|TRBJ1-6|TRBV19|many
TGTGCCAGTAGTATTGGCGGCCGACTGCCACCCCTCCACTTT
CASSIGGRLPPLHF
>-|TRBJ2-2|TRBV6-2/TRBV6-3|many
TGTGCCAGCACCCCATGGGCCACCGGGGAGCTGTTTTTT
CASTPWATGELFF
>TRBD1|TRBJ2-3|TRBV18|-
TGTGCCAACTCACCAGAACAGGGGGCCACAGATACGCAGTATTTT
CANSPEQGATDTQYF